This is a list of T cell receptor beta chains from one sample in a study of T-cell memory formation after mild COVID-19. One entry per CDR3 protein, called by TCRdb with MiXCR from the 5' RACE reads. The sample records some 600,000 distinct CDR3 sequences, roughly 17% being singletons. The sample comprised PBMCs or a T cell subset sorted from them (not recorded which). These receptors originate from an adult woman who had mild COVID-19 (a few samples of this study predate the infection). Cell type and time point are not known. Each CDR3 is given with its conserved first and last residue. Size values are once, few and many counts, or a class for expanded clones, and some rows have none.

>TRBV14|few|TRBJ2-5
CASSHAQETQYF
>TRBV29-1|.|TRBJ2-7
CSAVLVGAREQYF
>TRBV19|few|TRBJ1-5
CASSITQPNQPQHF
>TRBV7-8|many|TRBJ1-4
CASSSDRVPEKLFF
>TRBV30|few|TRBJ2-7
CAWSREHYEQYF
>TRBV20-1|.|TRBJ1-5
CSGLGMTSNQPQHF
>TRBV7-3|few|TRBJ2-2
CASSSRLGPGTGELFF
>TRBV3-1|few|TRBJ1-5
CASSLAAGMGQPQHF
>TRBV14|.|TRBJ1-4
CASSQELLSGATNEKLFF
>TRBV27|many|TRBJ1-1
CASSPDRVAEAFF
>TRBV28|many|TRBJ2-7
CASSPQGAHYEQYF
>TRBV7-9|.|TRBJ1-2
CASSPRTGPYGYTF
>TRBV20-1|few|TRBJ1-4
CSAEAGTGTEKLFF
>TRBV4-2|.|TRBJ2-2
CASSPIQGEELFF
>TRBV2|once|TRBJ2-2
CASREGTSPGELFF
>TRBV7-9|.|TRBJ1-1
CASSLEFGDTEAFF
>TRBV11-2|.|TRBJ2-1
CASSLAASTYNEQFF
>TRBV24-1|.|TRBJ2-3
CATSGAFVIDTQYF
>TRBV7-2|many|TRBJ2-1
CASSLVAGVPNEQFF
>TRBV10-3|few|TRBJ2-7
CAISEGFPDEQYF
>TRBV12-3/TRBV12-4|.|TRBJ1-2
CASSLYGALSYGYTF
>TRBV29-1|few|TRBJ2-7
CSVEVAGGVAREQYF
>TRBV20-1|.|TRBJ1-1
CSARDPEGWTGENTEAFF
>TRBV7-3|few|TRBJ2-6
CASSLPGQGAAGANVLTF
>TRBV20-1|.|TRBJ2-5
CSARKAPQETQYF
>TRBV20-1|few|TRBJ1-1
CSAREPGQGEFTKAFF
>TRBV29-1|few|TRBJ1-1
CSVEAQGRMAFF
>TRBV15|.|TRBJ2-5
CATSRGTPPSYF
>TRBV30|.|TRBJ2-7
CAWRLTPSYEQYF
>TRBV7-3|few|TRBJ2-3
CASSFSGAGTDTQYF
>TRBV12-3/TRBV12-4|.|TRBJ1-2
CASSPPSPWSGYTF
>TRBV9|few|TRBJ2-1
CASSVPGDTSSYNEQFF
>TRBV29-1|.|TRBJ1-5
CSVQTGGDQPQHF
>TRBV4-3|.|TRBJ2-7
CASSHSGTGAYEQYF
>TRBV20-1|few|TRBJ1-2
CSARQGGGYTF
>TRBV5-1|few|TRBJ2-7
CASSFRQGSLISYEQYF
>TRBV6-2/TRBV6-3|few|TRBJ2-3
CASSSPPADTQYF
>TRBV5-1|.|TRBJ1-1
CASTFGQGAYTEAFF
>TRBV5-1|.|TRBJ1-1
CASSYDITGAYTEAFF
>TRBV4-3|.|TRBJ2-7
CASSQDSWREGSSYEQYF
>TRBV7-9|few|TRBJ1-1
CASSAGQGISTEAFF
>TRBV20-1|.|TRBJ1-4
CSDHLRASGKLFF
>TRBV11-2|few|TRBJ2-1
CASSALAGRYNEQFF
>TRBV20-1|few|TRBJ2-1
CSARDGLAGAEQFF
>TRBV7-3|few|TRBJ2-1
CASSPELIPYNEQFF
>TRBV25-1|few|TRBJ2-2
CASTRVRGGELFF
>TRBV7-2|many|TRBJ2-7
CASSTPGLEGSEQYF
>TRBV12-3/TRBV12-4|few|TRBJ1-2
CASSLQGFYGYTF
>TRBV5-5|few|TRBJ1-5
CASSLLAGVGGGQPQHF
>TRBV12-3/TRBV12-4|few|TRBJ2-3
CASSPGTSGGAYF